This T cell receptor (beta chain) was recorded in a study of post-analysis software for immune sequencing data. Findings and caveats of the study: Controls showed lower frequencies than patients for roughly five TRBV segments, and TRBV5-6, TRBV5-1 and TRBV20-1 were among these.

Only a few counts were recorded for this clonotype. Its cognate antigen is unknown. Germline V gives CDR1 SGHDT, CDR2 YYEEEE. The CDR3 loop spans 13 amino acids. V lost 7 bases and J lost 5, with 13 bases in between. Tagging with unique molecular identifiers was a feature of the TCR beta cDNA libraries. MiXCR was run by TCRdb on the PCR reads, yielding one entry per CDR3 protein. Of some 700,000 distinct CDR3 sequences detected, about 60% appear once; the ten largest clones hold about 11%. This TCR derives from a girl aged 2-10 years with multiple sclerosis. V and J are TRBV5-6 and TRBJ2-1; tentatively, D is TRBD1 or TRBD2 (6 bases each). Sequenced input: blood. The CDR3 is CASSGGPHNEQFF. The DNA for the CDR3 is TGTGCCAGCTCTGGGGGGCCGCACAATGAGCAGTTCTTC.